Presented here are 2 T cell receptor beta chains from one specimen sequenced in a study of cytomegalovirus exposure and HLA in healthy donors listed by TCRdb under 2017. The library was produced with the immunoSEQ multiplex PCR assay. For the multiplex PCR, a mixture combining 60 forward primers for TCR Vbeta segments and 13 reverse primers for TCR Jbeta segments was used. This immuneACCESS table, as held by TCRdb, lists in-frame sequences with V and J called but not all clones. Of the missing ones, under half trace to an unresolved V gene in checked studies; the others have no known cause. In this sample the table shows around 300,000 clones, roughly two thirds of which occur a single time. The ten largest account for about 2.2% of the sample. Sequenced: PBMCs. The receptor set was obtained from a female donor in good health and CMV-seronegative.

The rearrangement joins TRBV11-2 to TRBJ1-3, with D possibly matching TRBD1 (6 bases). The CDR3 is made up of 18 amino acids. CDR1 is SGHAT and CDR2 is FQNNGV in the germline V gene. Between the trimmed V and J ends, which lost 0 bases and 2 bases, there was a span of 17 bases. The CDR3 DNA is TGTGCCAGCAGCTTAGATAGCCAGACCAGACAGGCTGGAAACACCATATATTTT. Translated, it gives CASSLDSQTRQAGNTIYF.

The CDR3 here is CASSLPVLRSYEQYF. The CDR3, as DNA: TGTGCCAGCAGCTTACCCGTTCTCAGATCCTACGAGCAGTACTTC. J is TRBJ2-7 and V is TRBV7-3; D uncertain. CDR1 is SGHTA, CDR2 FQGTGA, per germline. The CDR3 has 15 residues. Trimming stripped 2 bases from V and 1 base from J, with 12 bases between. The variable domain in full, with the rest retrieved from reference TRBV7-3 and TRBJ2-7, is GAGVSQTPSNKVTEKGKYVELRCDPISGHTALYWYRQSLGQGPEFLIYFQGTGAADDSGLPNDRFFAVRPEGSVSTLKIQRTERGDSAVYLCASSLPVLRSYEQYFGPGTRLTVT.